This T cell receptor beta chain comes out of a study of T cell repertoires in cytomegalovirus infection. There are a few counts of this clonotype. Antigen specificity is unknown. From the reads, TCRdb called clonotypes with MiXCR, one entry per CDR3 protein. The data contain approximately 990,000 distinct CDR3 sequences, roughly 30% of them singletons. Germline CDR1 and CDR2: MNHGY and SAAAGT. V trimming: 4 bases; J trimming: 6 bases; junction bases outside the gene matches: 13. The CDR3 totals 16 residues. The sample consisted of cultured CD8+ T cells from PBMCs, taken from culture after CMV antigen stimulation. The clonotype comes from a human donor in good health (CMV status not recorded). Some clones in this sample may be carry-over from other donors' samples. The chain uses TRBV6-8 and TRBJ2-7; 9 bases align to TRBD1. CDR3 nucleotide sequence: TGTGCCAGCAGTTGGGCTCGCAATACAGGGGGCGGCGAGCAGTACTTC. It is translated as CASSWARNTGGGEQYF.